This TCR beta chain emerged from a study of identical twins (dated by TCRdb to the mid-2010s). Regarding the study in general: To test whether fetal clonotypes persist, this study deep-sequenced TCR alpha and beta repertoires from monozygotic twins, from unrelated adults of various ages, and from cord blood. To rule out contamination, the twin experiments were replicated at different times with different library preparation protocols. Findings and caveats that apply to the study as a whole: Out-of-frame TCR alpha sharing in monozygotic twins was systematically underestimated by recombination models, whereas sharing between unrelated individuals was in agreement with the recombination models. Out-of-frame TCR alpha sequences shared between twins showed an excess of low generation-probability sequences compared with coincidental sharing between unrelated individuals. Fewer insertions were carried by abundant cord blood beta clonotypes; a weaker similar trend was observed in young adult naive repertoires, while no such trend was observed in memory repertoires. Invariant T cells such as MAIT and iNKT could partly confound zero-insertion analyses, although diverse VJ usage argued against such confounding for most clonotypes. Conclusions relied on cross-sectional statistical analysis, since the same donors could not be followed over many years. In beta out-of-frame sequences, excess twin sharing was weaker, because having fewer shared sequences lowered the signal-to-noise ratio.

On this clonotype: What antigen it recognizes has not been identified. Per-base quality was not reported, and no clone a single base away is much larger than it.

From V the trimming removes 3 bases and from J it removes 6 bases, while the gene matches leave 3 bases of the junction unaccounted for. CDR1 and CDR2 are read off the germline V gene as SGHVS and FQNEAQ. The CDR3 runs 13 residues from the cysteine to the phenylalanine. Here the CDR3 DNA is all that survives: 39 bases in frame from base 1. Library creation used 5' RACE. TCRdb records Illumina HiSeq 2000 as the sequencer. A universal primer binding site was introduced by template switching, and a unique molecular identifier was present in the final cDNA, enabling accurate counting of TCR cDNA molecules. Specific primers in the conserved constant-segment region were used to synthesize first-strand cDNA for TCR alpha and beta chains. To control for contamination, every cDNA library carried two barcodes: a SMART-Mk sample barcode plus Illumina barcodes. TruSeq adapter sequences along with Illumina sample barcodes were introduced in two successive PCR steps. TCR alpha and beta cDNA libraries were sequenced on the Illumina HiSeq platform with custom primers. Turning to the authors' computational methods: Unique molecular identifiers were extracted from raw reads with MiGEC, and CDR3 positions were determined with MiXCR. Recombination models were inferred per individual with the repgenHMM and IGoR tools using an EM algorithm. The analysis of shared clonotypes was done with the tcR package in R, with sharing normalized by the product of cloneset sizes. To study raw recombination without the effects of thymic and clonal selection, out-of-frame nonproductive sequences were analyzed. TCRdb handled the public reads itself, with Q25 trimming in fastp and clone calling in MiXCR, and kept productive beta chains. Every entry covers one CDR3 protein and lists the most common genes and DNA from its rows. For this entry, the V and J calls and clone size follow TCRdb and not the study's own pipeline. Recorded for this sample are a few hundred thousand distinct CDR3 sequences; 15% of them occurred a single time. The ten largest clones add up to 0.44% of the sample.

Every donor in the study was a healthy Caucasian. The twin cohort comprised three pairs of female monozygotic twins, all aged about 18 to 29 years. Positive isolation kits from Invitrogen were used to isolate CD4+ and CD8+ T cell populations. The sample also formed part of further work on yellow fever vaccine responses in identical twins. The second investigation adds: The authors reported that the T cell response to vaccination in identical twins appeared partly convergent and partly personalized. In the study, vaccine-responding T cell clones were precisely tracked in identical twins.

Recombination joined TRBV7-8 with TRBJ2-7, and 9 junctional nucleotides match TRBD2. Material for sequencing was CD4+ T cells sorted from blood. The source is a woman between 18 and 29 years old in good health. CDR3 sequence: CASSFSGSVEQYF. Read as DNA, the sequence is TGTGCCAGCAGCTTTAGCGGGAGTGTCGAGCAGTACTTC.